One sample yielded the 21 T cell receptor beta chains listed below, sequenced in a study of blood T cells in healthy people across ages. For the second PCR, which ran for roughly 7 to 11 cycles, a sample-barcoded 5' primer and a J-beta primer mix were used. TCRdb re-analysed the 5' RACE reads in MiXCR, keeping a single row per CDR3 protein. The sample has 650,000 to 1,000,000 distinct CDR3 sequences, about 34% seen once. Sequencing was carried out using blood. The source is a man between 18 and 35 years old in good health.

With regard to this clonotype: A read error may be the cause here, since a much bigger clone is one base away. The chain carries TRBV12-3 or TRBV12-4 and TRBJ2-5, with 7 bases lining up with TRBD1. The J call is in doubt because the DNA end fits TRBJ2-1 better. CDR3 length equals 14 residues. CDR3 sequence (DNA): TGTGCCAGCAGCCCGACAGGGTACCAAGAGACCCAGTTCTTC. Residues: CASSPTGYQETQFF.

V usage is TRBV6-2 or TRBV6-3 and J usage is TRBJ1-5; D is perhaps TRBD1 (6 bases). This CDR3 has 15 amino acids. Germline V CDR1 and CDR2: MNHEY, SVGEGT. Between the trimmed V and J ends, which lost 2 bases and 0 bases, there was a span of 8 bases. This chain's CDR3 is CASSYGDTSNQPQHF. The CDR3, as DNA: TGTGCCAGCAGTTACGGGGACACTAGCAATCAGCCCCAGCATTTT.

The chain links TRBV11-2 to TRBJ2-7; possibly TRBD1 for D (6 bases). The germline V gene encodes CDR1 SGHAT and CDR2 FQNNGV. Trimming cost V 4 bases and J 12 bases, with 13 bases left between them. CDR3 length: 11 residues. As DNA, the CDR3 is TGTGCCAGCAGCTCAGACACACAGGGGTACTTC. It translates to CASSSDTQGYF.

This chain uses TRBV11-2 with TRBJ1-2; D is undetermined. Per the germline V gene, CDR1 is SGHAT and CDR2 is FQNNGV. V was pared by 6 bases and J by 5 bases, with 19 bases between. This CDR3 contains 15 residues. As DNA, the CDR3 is TGTGCCAGCAGTGGGTCGTTAGGGATTCCATATGGCTACACCTTC. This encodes CASSGSLGIPYGYTF.

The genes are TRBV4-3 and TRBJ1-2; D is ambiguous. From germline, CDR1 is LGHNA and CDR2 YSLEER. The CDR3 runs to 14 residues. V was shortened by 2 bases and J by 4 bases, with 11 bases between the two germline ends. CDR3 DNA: TGCGCCAGCAGCCAACCCGGAGGTGTCTATGGCTACACCTTC. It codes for CASSQPGGVYGYTF.

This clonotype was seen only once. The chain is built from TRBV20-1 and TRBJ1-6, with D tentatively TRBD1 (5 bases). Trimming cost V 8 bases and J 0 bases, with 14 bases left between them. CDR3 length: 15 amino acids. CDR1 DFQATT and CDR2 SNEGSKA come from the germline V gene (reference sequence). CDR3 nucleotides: TGCAGTTCCCTCGGGGGGAGCTCCTATAATTCACCCCTCCACTTT. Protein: CSSLGGSSYNSPLHF.

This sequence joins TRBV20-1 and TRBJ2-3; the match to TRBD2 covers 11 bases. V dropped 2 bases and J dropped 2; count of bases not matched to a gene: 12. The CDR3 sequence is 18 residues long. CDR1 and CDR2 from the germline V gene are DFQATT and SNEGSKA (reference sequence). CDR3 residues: CSARKPTGTSGSTDTQYF. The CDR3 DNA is TGCAGTGCTAGAAAACCTACCGGGACTAGCGGATCCACAGATACGCAGTATTTT.

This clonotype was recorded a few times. In DNA, the CDR3 is TGTGCCACCAGCCCCGGGGGGACAGGGCTTGCAACTAATGAAAAACTGTTTTTT. Translating gives CATSPGGTGLATNEKLFF. This chain connects TRBV24-1 to TRBJ1-4, with 9 bases fitting TRBD1. This CDR3 region has 18 residues. V gave up 7 bases and J gave up 0 bases; unmatched junction bases: 11. Germline V gives CDR1 KGHDR, CDR2 SFDVKD.

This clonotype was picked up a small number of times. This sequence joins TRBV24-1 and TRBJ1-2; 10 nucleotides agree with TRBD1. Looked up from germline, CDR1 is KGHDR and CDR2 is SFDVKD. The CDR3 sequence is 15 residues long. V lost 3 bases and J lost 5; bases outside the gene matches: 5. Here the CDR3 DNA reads TGTGCCACCAGTGATCCCGGGACAGGGGCTTATGGCTACACCTTC. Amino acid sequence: CATSDPGTGAYGYTF.

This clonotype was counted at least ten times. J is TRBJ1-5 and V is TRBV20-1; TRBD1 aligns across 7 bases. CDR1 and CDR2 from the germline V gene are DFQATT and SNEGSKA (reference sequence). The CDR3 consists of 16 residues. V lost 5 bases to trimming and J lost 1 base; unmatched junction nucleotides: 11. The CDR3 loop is CSAVPRQGASNQPQHF. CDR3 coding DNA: TGCAGTGCTGTCCCCAGACAGGGAGCGAGCAATCAGCCCCAGCATTTT.

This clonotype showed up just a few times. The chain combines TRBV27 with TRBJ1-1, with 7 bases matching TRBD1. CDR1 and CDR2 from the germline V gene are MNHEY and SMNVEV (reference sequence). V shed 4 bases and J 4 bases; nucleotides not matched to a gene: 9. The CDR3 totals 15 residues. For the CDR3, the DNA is TGTGCCAGCAGTTCAGGGGGGCGGGGAGGCACTGAAGCTTTCTTT. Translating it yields CASSSGGRGGTEAFF.

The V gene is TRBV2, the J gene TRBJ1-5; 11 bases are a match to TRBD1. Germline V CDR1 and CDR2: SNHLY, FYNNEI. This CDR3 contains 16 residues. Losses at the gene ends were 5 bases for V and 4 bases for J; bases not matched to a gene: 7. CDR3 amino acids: CASSPGTGGSNQPQHF. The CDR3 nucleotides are TGTGCCAGCAGTCCCGGGACAGGGGGATCTAATCAGCCCCAGCATTTT.

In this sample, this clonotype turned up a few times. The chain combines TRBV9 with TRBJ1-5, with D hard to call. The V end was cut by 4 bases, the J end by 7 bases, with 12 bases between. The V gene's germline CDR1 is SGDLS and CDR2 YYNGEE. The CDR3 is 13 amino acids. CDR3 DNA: TGTGCCAGCAGCCCCAAGACGGGCCAGCCCCAGCATTTT. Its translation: CASSPKTGQPQHF.

CDR3 amino acids: CSASTGRSSYGYTF. CDR3 bases: TGCAGTGCTAGTACCGGGAGAAGTAGCTATGGCTACACCTTC. The genes are TRBV20-1 and TRBJ1-2; D gene unclear. The CDR3 has 14 residues. Trimming left V 3 bases short and J 4 bases short, with 15 bases between. Germline V gives CDR1 DFQATT, CDR2 SNEGSKA (reference sequence).

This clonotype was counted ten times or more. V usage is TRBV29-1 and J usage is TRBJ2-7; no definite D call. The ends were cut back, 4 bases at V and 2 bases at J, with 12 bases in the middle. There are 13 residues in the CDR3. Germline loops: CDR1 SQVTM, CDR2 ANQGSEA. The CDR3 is CSVGAANTYEQYF. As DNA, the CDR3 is TGCAGCGTTGGGGCAGCTAACACCTACGAGCAGTACTTC.

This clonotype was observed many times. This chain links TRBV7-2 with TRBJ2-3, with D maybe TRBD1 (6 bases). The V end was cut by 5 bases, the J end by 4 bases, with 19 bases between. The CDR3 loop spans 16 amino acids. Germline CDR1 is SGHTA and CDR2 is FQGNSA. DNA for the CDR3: TGTGCCAGCAGCCCTCGATTGGGGGCTGGTTCAGATACGCAGTATTTT. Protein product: CASSPRLGAGSDTQYF.

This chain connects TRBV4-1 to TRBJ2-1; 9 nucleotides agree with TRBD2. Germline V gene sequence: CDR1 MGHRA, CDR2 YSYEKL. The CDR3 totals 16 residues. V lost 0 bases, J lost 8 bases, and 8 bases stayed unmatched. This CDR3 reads CASSQDLASGDHEQFF. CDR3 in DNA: TGCGCCAGCAGCCAAGATTTGGCTAGCGGGGACCATGAGCAGTTCTTC.

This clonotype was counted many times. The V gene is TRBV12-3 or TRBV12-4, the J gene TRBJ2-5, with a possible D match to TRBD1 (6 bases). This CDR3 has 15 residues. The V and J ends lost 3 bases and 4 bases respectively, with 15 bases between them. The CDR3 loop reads CASSFGPGVRETQYF. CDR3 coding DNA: TGTGCCAGCAGTTTTGGACCAGGGGTAAGAGAGACCCAGTACTTC.

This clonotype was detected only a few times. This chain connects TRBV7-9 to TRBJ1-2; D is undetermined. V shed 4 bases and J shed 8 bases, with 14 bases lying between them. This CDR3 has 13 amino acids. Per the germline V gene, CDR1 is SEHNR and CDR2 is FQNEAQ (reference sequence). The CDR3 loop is CASSSTYLGGYTF. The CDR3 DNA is TGTGCCAGCAGCTCAACCTACCTCGGGGGCTACACCTTC.

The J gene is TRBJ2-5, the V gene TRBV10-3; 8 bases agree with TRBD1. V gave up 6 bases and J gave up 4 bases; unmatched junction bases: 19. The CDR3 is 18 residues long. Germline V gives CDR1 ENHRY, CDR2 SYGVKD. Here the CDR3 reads CAIRAQNPGQAAGETQYF. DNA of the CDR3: TGTGCCATCAGGGCTCAAAACCCGGGACAGGCAGCGGGAGAGACCCAGTACTTC.

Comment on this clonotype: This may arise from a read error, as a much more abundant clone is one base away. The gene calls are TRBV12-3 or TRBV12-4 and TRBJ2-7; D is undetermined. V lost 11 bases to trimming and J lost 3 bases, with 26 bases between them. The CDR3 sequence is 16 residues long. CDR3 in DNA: TGTGCCTGCTCCATCGGCGGTGGGTTAGGCGGCTACGAGCAGTACTTC. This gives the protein CACSIGGGLGGYEQYF.